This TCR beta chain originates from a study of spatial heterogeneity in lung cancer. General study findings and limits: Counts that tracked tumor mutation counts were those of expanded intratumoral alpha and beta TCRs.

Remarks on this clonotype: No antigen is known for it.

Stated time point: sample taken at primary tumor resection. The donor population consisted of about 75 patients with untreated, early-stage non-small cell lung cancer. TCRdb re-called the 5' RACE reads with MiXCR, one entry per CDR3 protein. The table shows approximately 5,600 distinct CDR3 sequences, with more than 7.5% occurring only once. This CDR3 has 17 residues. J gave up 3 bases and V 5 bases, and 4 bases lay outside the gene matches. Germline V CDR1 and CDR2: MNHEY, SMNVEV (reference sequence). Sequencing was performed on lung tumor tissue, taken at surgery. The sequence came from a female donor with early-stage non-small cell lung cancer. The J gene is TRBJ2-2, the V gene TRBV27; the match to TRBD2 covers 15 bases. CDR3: CASSPGTSGGHTGELFF. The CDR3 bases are TGTGCCAGCAGTCCCGGGACTAGCGGGGGGCACACCGGGGAGCTGTTTTTT.